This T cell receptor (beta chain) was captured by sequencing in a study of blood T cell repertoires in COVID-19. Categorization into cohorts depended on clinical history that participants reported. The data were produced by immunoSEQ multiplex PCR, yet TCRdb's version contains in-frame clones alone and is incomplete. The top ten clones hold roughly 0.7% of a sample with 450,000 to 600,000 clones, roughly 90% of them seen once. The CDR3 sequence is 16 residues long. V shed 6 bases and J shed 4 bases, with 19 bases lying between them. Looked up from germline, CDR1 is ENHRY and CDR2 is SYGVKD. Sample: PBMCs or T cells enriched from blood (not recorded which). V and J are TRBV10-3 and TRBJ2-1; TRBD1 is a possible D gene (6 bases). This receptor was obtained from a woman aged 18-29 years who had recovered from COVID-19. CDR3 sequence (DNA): TGTGCCATCAGGGGGTCGAGAGGGGGACCTTACAATGAGCAGTTCTTC. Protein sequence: CAIRGSRGGPYNEQFF.